The table lists the clone carrying this TCR beta chain with a few counts. What it binds is not known. This sample is drawn from a study of cytomegalovirus exposure and HLA in healthy donors. Study results and caveats: In a later analysis, V- and J-gene trimming of beta chains associated with a DCLRE1C missense variant, replicated independently.

The study ran its PCR with 60 Vbeta and 13 Jbeta primers. The data were produced by immunoSEQ multiplex PCR, yet TCRdb's version contains in-frame clones alone and is incomplete. The sample carries approximately 140,000 clones, roughly four fifths recorded once. The receptor's source is a female donor in good health and CMV-seronegative. Sequenced material: PBMCs.

For the CDR3, the DNA is TGTGCCAGCAGCTTAGTCGGGACAGGGAGGGTGGGCTATGGCTACACCTTC. Translated, it gives CASSLVGTGRVGYGYTF. The chain employs TRBV7-6 and TRBJ1-2, with 9 bases that match TRBD1. There are 17 residues in the CDR3. V gave up 1 base and J gave up 4 bases; unmatched junction bases: 10. Germline CDR1 SGHVS, CDR2 FNYEAQ.